This T cell receptor beta chain emerged from a study of Ad26.COV2.S vaccination and SARS-CoV-2 variants. At the level of the study: Donor got 5x10^10 or 1x10^11 viral particles of Ad26.COV2.S. Findings and limits, study-wide: Using TCR breadth and depth analyses may have led to underestimated total T cell responses. Recipients of either vaccine or placebo displayed similar breadth of non-spike TCRs.

V lost 6 bases, J lost 3 bases, and 4 bases stayed unmatched. This CDR3 has 12 residues. From germline, CDR1 is SQVTM and CDR2 ANQGSEA. Sequencing was performed with immunoSEQ multiplex PCR; in TCRdb, only in-frame clones are kept and a portion is missing. The data show approximately 400,000 clones, about four fifths seen once. Treatment given: around 19 received Ad26.COV2.S at low or high dose, single or two shots; about 5 received placebo; per-sample allocation not given. Samples were taken on day 63 after the first vaccine or placebo injection. Boston supplied an adult donor aged 18-55 years. This clone was seen a single time. Its specificity is not known.

The clonotype originates from a person between 18 and 65 years old who received the Ad26.COV2.S COVID-19 vaccine or a placebo. This chain joins TRBV29-1 and TRBJ1-1, with 7 bases lining up with TRBD1. This sample comprised peripheral blood, obtained in a trial of Ad26.COV2.S vaccine versus placebo. In nucleotides, the CDR3 is TGCAGCGTCGCGACAGGGCACACTGAAGCTTTCTTT. Encoded protein: CSVATGHTEAFF.